These T cell receptor beta chains were read from a single sample in a study of cytomegalovirus exposure and HLA in healthy donors. Produced via immunoSEQ multiplex PCR; TCRdb's table is partial and in-frame only. The sample shows approximately 270,000 clones, almost 90% of them seen only once. The sequenced sample was PBMCs. The receptor source for this set is a woman between 18 and 29 years old in good health and CMV-seronegative. The CDR3 runs from the conserved cysteine through the conserved F or W.

J,V,CDR3
TRBJ1-1,TRBV18,CASSPRTGTTNTEAFF
TRBJ2-7,TRBV7-9,CASSPWTGDVSVGHYEQYF
TRBJ1-6,TRBV9,CASSVSGTGGPYNSPLHF
TRBJ2-5,TRBV4-1,CASSQTGGAETQYF
TRBJ1-4,TRBV27,CASSLFGGVGEKLFF
TRBJ1-6,TRBV7-6,CASSLRSSYNSPLHF
TRBJ1-2,TRBV4-1,CASSKVGDRVGGYTF
TRBJ2-1,TRBV9,CASSLGQGETYNEQFF
TRBJ1-1,TRBV18,CASSPKDRAFF
TRBJ2-1,TRBV4-1,CASKDRSSYNEQFF